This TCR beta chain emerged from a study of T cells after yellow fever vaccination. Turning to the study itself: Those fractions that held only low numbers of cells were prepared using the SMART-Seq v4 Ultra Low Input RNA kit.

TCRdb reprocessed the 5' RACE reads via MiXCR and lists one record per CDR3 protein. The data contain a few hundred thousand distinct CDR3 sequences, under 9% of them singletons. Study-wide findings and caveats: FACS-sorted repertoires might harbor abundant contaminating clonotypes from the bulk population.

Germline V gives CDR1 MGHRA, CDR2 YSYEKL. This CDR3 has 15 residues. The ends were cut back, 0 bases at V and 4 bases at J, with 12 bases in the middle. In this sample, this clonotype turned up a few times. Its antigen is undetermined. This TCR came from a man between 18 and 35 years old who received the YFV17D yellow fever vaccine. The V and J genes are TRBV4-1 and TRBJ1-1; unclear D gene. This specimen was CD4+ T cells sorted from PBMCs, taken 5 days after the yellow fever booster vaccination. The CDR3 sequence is CASSQDRRVGTEAFF. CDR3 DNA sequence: TGCGCCAGCAGCCAAGATCGAAGGGTAGGCACTGAAGCTTTCTTT.